Reported below is one TCR beta chain. The data were taken from a study of control samples from healthy donors and cancer patients. Using immunoSEQ multiplex PCR, the repertoire was profiled, and TCRdb retains in-frame clones only, with some absent. The table records under 70,000 clones, 88% of them present only once. V gave up 0 bases and J gave up 5 bases, with 8 bases separating them. Germline V CDR1 and CDR2: SGHRS, YFSETQ. The CDR3 covers 13 residues. The source is a man between 50 and 59 years old in good health. Sequencing was carried out using blood. This chain connects TRBV5-1 to TRBJ2-5; D not certain. The CDR3: CASSLVFPETQYF. In DNA form, the CDR3 reads TGCGCCAGCAGCTTGGTTTTTCCTGAGACCCAGTACTTC.